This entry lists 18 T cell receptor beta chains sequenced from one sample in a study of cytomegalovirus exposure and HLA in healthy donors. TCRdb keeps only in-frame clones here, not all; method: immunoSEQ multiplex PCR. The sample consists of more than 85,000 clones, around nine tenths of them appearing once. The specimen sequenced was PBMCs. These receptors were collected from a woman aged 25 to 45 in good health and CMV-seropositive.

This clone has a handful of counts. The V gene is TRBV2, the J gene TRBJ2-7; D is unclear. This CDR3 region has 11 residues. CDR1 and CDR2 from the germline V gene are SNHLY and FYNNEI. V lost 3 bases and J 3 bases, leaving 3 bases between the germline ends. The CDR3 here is CASSDYYEQYF. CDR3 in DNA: TGTGCCAGCAGTGATTACTACGAGCAGTACTTC.

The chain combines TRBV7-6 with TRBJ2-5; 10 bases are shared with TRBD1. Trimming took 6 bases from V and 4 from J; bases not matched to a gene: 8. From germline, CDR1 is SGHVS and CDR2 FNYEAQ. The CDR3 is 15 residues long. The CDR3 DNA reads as TGTGCCAGCAGTCCCACCCGGGACAGGGGAGAGACCCAGTACTTC. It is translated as CASSPTRDRGETQYF.

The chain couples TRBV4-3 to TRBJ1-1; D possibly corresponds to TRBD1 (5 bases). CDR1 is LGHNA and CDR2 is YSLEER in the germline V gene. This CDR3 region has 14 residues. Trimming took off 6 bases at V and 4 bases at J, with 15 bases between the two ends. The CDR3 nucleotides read TGCGCCAGCAGTTATAAGGACGGGGGCACTGAAGCTTTCTTT. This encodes CASSYKDGGTEAFF.

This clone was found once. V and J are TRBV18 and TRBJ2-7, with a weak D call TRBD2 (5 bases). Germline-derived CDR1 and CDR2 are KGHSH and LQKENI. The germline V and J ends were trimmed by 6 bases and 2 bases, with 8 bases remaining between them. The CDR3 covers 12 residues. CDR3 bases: TGTGCCAGCTCGAGGGATGCCTACGAGCAGTACTTC. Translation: CASSRDAYEQYF.

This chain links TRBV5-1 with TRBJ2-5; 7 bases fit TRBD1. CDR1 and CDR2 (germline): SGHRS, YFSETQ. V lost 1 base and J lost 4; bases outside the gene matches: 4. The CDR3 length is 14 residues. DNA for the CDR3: TGCGCCAGCAGCTTGTCGGCAGGGGGAGAGACCCAGTACTTC. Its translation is CASSLSAGGETQYF.

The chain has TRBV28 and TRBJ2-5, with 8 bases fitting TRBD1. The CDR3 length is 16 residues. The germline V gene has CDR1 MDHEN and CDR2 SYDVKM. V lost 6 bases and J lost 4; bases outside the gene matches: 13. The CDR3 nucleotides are TGTGCCAGCAGCTCTCCCGGCAGGGGGCTCGGAGAGACCCAGTACTTC. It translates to CASSSPGRGLGETQYF.

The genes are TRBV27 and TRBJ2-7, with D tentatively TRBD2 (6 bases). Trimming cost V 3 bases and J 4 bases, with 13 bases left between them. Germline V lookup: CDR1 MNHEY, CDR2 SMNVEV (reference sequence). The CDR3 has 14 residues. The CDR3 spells CASSFALTRYEQYF. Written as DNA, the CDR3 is TGTGCCAGCAGTTTCGCCTTGACTAGATACGAGCAGTACTTC.

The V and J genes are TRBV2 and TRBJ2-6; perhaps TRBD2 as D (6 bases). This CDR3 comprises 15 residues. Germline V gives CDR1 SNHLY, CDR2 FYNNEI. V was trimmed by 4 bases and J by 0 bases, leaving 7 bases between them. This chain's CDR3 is CASSADYSGANVLTF. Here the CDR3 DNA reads TGTGCCAGCAGTGCGGACTACTCTGGGGCCAACGTCCTGACTTTC.

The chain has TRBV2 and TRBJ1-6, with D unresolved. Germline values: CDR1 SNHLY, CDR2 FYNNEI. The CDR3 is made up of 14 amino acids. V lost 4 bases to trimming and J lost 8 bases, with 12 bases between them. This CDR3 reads CASSVMGSDSPLHF. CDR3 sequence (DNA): TGTGCCAGCAGTGTAATGGGCAGTGATTCACCCCTCCACTTT. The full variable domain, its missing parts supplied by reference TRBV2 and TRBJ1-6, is EPEVTQTPSHQVTQMGQEVILRCVPISNHLYFYWYRQILGQKVEFLVSFYNNEISEKSEIFDDQFSVERPDGSNFTLKIRSTKLEDSAMYFCASSVMGSDSPLHFGNGTRLTVT.

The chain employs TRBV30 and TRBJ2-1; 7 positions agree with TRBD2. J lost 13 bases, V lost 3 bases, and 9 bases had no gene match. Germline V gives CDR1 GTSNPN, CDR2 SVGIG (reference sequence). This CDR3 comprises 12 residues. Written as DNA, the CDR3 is TGTGCCTGGAGGGGAGGGAGTGTCCCCCAGTTCTTC. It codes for CAWRGGSVPQFF.

The CDR3 DNA follows: TGTGCCAGCAGTTACCAGTCGGGTCTCTATGGCTACACCTTC. Translation gives CASSYQSGLYGYTF. The chain joins TRBV6-5 to TRBJ1-2, with no clear D. This CDR3 region has 14 residues. Per the germline V gene, CDR1 is MNHEY and CDR2 is SVGAGI. V was clipped by 2 bases and J by 4 bases, with 11 bases between them.

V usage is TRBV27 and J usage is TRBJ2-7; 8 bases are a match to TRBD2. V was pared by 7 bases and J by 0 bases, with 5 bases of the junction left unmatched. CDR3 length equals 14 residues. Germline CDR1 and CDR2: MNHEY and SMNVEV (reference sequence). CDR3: CASMGGRPSYEQYF. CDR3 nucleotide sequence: TGTGCCAGCATGGGCGGGAGGCCCTCCTACGAGCAGTACTTC.

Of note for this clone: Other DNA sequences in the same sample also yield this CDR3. The CDR3 nucleotides are TGTGCCAGCAGCAGAGACAGGAGACAAGAGACCCAGTACTTC. Translated: CASSRDRRQETQYF. This chain joins TRBV7-2 and TRBJ2-5, with a tentative D call TRBD1 (6 bases). Germline V gene lookup returns CDR1 SGHTA and CDR2 FQGNSA. Deletions cut 5 bases from V and 2 bases from J, with 12 bases between. CDR3 length equals 14 residues.

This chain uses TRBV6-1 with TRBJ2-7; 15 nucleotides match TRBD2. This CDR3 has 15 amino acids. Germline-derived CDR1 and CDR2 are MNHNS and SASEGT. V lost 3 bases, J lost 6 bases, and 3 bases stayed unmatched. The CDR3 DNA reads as TGTGCCAGCAGTGATGGGGGACTAGCGGGAGGCGAGCAGTACTTC. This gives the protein CASSDGGLAGGEQYF.

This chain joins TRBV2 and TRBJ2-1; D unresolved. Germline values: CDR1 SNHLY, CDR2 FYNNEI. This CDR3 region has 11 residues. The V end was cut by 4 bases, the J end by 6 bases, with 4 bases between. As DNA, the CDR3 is TGTGCCAGCAGTGCCCTCAATGAGCAGTTCTTC. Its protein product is CASSALNEQFF. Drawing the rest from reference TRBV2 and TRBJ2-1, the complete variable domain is EPEVTQTPSHQVTQMGQEVILRCVPISNHLYFYWYRQILGQKVEFLVSFYNNEISEKSEIFDDQFSVERPDGSNFTLKIRSTKLEDSAMYFCASSALNEQFFGPGTRLTVL.

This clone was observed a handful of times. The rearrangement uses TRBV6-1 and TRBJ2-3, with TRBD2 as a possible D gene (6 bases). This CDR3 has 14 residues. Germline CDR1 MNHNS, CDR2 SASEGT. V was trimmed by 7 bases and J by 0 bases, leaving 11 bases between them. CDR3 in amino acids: CASTPGLSTDTQYF. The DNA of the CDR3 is TGTGCCAGCACCCCGGGACTGAGCACAGATACGCAGTATTTT.

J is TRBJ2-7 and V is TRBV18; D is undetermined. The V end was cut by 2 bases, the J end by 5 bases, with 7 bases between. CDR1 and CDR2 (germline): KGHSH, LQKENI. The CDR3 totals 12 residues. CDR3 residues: CASSPARNEQYF. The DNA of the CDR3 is TGTGCCAGCTCACCAGCTAGGAACGAGCAGTACTTC.

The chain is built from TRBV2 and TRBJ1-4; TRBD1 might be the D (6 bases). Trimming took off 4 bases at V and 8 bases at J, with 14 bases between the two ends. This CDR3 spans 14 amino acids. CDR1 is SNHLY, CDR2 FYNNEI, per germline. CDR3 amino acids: CASSGQGSEEKLFF. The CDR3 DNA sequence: TGTGCCAGCAGTGGGCAGGGGTCTGAGGAAAAACTGTTTTTT. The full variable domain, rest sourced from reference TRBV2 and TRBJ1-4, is EPEVTQTPSHQVTQMGQEVILRCVPISNHLYFYWYRQILGQKVEFLVSFYNNEISEKSEIFDDQFSVERPDGSNFTLKIRSTKLEDSAMYFCASSGQGSEEKLFFGSGTQLSVL.